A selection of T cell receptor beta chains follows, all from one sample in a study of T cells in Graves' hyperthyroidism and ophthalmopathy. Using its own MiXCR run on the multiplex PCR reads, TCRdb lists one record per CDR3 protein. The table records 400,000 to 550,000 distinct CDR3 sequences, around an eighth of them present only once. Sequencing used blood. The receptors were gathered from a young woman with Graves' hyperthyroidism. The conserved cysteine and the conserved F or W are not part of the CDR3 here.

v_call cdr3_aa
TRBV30 AWKQGALDTGELF
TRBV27 ASSVRGGNNQPQH
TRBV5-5 ASSRRGATGYT
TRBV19 ASSIFLTARLYGYT
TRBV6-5 ASSYRDGGNEKLF
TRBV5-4 ASSAVRGETGELY
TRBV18 ASSPRDRAMSSIQY
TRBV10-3 AISEWEGGDTEAF
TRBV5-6 ASSPTASGSYNEQF
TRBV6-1 ALRRGTSGRETQY
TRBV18 ASSPGQELYGYT
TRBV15 ATSSSTGGSKNIQY
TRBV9 ASSVVPGQGETQY
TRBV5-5 ASSFLGGVTDTQY
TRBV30 AWGQYGYT
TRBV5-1 ASSRGTGGGEKLF
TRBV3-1 ASSQTDRGYEKLF
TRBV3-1 ASSQNQPLAALNEQF